The next 3 T cell receptor beta chains were all read from a single sample in a study of a mutant IDH1 vaccine in newly diagnosed glioma. These receptors' antigens are unknown. Time point defined: week 23, last vaccination. The vaccine gave 300 ug of a 20-mer mutant IDH1 peptide subcutaneously per dose. The method was immunoSEQ multiplex PCR; TCRdb's version includes in-frame clones alone and lacks a portion of them. The table records about 72,000 clones, approximately 84% of them present only once. This specimen consisted of PBMCs, obtained from a glioma patient whose treatment included an IDH1 peptide vaccine. These receptors all come from a man between 18 and 35 years old with glioma.

This clone is a singleton in its sample. The junction and the germline gene differ at one end; a read error may be behind it. The genes are TRBV5-5 and TRBJ1-1, with D uncertain. Germline-derived CDR1 and CDR2 are SGHKS and YYEKEE (reference sequence). This CDR3 has 11 amino acids. The CDR3 sequence is CASSFGAAALF. Here the CDR3 DNA reads TGTGCCAGCAGCTTTGGAGCGGCAGCACTCTTT.

This chain joins TRBV7-9 and TRBJ1-1; perhaps TRBD1 as D (5 bases). Trimming removed 2 bases at V and 5 bases at J, with 15 bases between. Germline values: CDR1 SEHNR, CDR2 FQNEAQ (reference sequence). The CDR3 is 15 amino acids. The CDR3 spells CASSLSQARGTEAFF. CDR3 in DNA: TGTGCCAGCAGCTTATCGCAAGCTCGGGGGACTGAAGCTTTCTTT.

This clone was counted once. This rearrangement joins TRBV14 to TRBJ1-2; TRBD1 is a possible D gene (5 bases). From germline, CDR1 is SGHDN and CDR2 FVKESK. The CDR3 spans 15 residues. With 1 base removed from V and 2 bases from J, the gap between germline ends came to 11 bases. Here the CDR3 reads CASSQVARANYGYTF. CDR3 sequence (DNA): TGTGCCAGCAGCCAAGTCGCCAGGGCGAACTATGGCTACACCTTC. Supplemented by reference TRBV14 and TRBJ1-2, the full variable domain reads EAGVTQFPSHSVIEKGQTVTLRCDPISGHDNLYWYRRVMGKEIKFLLHFVKESKQDESGMPNNRFLAERTGGTYSTLKVQPAELEDSGVYFCASSQVARANYGYTFGSGTRLTVV.